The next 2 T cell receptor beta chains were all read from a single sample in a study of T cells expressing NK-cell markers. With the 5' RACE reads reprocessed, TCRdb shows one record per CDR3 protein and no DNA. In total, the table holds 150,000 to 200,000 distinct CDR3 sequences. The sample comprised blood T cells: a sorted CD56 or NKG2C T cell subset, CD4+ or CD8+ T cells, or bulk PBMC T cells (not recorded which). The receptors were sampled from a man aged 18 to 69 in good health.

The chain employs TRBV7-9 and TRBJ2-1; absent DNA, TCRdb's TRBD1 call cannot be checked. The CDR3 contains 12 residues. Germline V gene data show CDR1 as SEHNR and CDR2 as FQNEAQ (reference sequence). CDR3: CASNPTGLSQFF.

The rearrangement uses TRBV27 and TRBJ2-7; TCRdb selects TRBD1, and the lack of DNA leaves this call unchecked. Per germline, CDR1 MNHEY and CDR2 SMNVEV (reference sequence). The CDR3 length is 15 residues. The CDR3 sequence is CASSPRDRGSYEQYF.